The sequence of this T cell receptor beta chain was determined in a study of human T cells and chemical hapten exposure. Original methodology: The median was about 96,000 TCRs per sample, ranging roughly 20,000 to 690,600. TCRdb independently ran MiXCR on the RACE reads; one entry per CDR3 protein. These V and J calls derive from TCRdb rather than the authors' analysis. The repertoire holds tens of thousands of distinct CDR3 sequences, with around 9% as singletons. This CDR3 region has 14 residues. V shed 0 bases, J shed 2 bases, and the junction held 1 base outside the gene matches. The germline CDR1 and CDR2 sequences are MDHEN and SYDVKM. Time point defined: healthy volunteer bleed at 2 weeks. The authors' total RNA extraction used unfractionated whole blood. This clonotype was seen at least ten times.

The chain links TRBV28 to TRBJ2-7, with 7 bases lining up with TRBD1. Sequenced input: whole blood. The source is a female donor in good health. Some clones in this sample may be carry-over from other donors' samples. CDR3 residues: CASSLWDRPYEQYF. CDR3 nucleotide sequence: TGTGCCAGCAGTTTATGGGACAGGCCCTACGAGCAGTACTTC.